The next 27 T cell receptor beta chains were all read from a single sample in a study of shared clonotypes between healthy human individuals. Sequenced by immunoSEQ multiplex PCR; TCRdb stores in-frame clones only, minus some. This sample yields about 2 million clones, of which roughly 95% are seen a single time; roughly 0.13% belongs to the top ten. The material sequenced was naive CD4+ T cells sorted from blood. Subset meaning: CD45RA+ positively selected. These receptors were obtained from a man younger than 35 in good health.

The V gene is TRBV27, the J gene TRBJ1-1; 7 bases agree with TRBD1. With 4 bases clipped from V and 7 bases from J, the junction kept 6 bases outside the gene matches. This CDR3 has 13 residues. Germline-derived CDR1 and CDR2 are MNHEY and SMNVEV (reference sequence). The CDR3 sequence: CASSYGTANEAFF. Written as DNA, the CDR3 is TGTGCCAGCAGTTATGGGACAGCAAATGAAGCTTTCTTT.

This chain uses TRBV18 with TRBJ1-2; possibly TRBD1 for D (6 bases). Deletions cut 3 bases from V and 4 bases from J, with 12 bases between. The CDR3 runs to 14 residues. CDR1 and CDR2 (germline): KGHSH, LQKENI. CDR3 region: CASSPPGGFYGYTF. DNA of the CDR3: TGTGCCAGCTCACCCCCGGGGGGCTTCTATGGCTACACCTTC.

This chain connects TRBV19 to TRBJ2-7; TRBD2 might be the D (6 bases). Germline V CDR1 and CDR2: LNHDA, SQIVND (reference sequence). The CDR3 extends over 14 amino acids. V was trimmed by 7 bases and J by 0 bases, leaving 13 bases between them. The chain's CDR3 is CASMSTGVSYEQYF. For the CDR3, the DNA is TGTGCCAGTATGTCCACGGGGGTCTCCTACGAGCAGTACTTC.

The chain employs TRBV5-1 and TRBJ2-5; TRBD1 matches 11 bases. This CDR3 contains 15 residues. Germline CDR1 and CDR2: SGHRS and YFSETQ. The J segment lost 4 bases and the V segment lost 3 bases, leaving 5 bases of the junction unmatched. For the CDR3, the DNA is TGCGCCAGCAGCTCTGGGACAGGGGGTTCAGAGACCCAGTACTTC. It yields the protein CASSSGTGGSETQYF.

The CDR3 coding sequence is TGTGCCAGCAGTCTTTGGGAGAACACCGGGGAGCTGTTTTTT. Translating it yields CASSLWENTGELFF. The chain joins TRBV7-8 to TRBJ2-2, with D unclear. CDR1 and CDR2 from the germline V gene are SGHVS and FQNEAQ. The length of the CDR3 is 14 residues. The V end lost 6 bases, the J end lost 1 base, and 9 bases lay between the germline ends. The full variable domain, in which reference TRBV7-8 and TRBJ2-2 provide the parts outside the CDR3, is GAGVSQSPRYKVAKRGQDVALRCDPISGHVSLFWYQQALGQGPEFLTYFQNEAQLDKSGLPSDRFFAERPEGSVSTLKIQRTQQEDSAVYLCASSLWENTGELFFGEGSRLTVL.

This CDR3 is CASSPGLAEPAEQYF. The DNA of the CDR3 is TGTGCCAGCTCACCAGGGCTAGCGGAACCAGCCGAGCAGTACTTC. The chain employs TRBV18 and TRBJ2-7; 7 bases match TRBD2. This CDR3 region has 15 residues. Trimming took 2 bases from V and 6 from J; bases not matched to a gene: 10. The germline V gene encodes CDR1 KGHSH and CDR2 LQKENI.

The chain employs TRBV2 and TRBJ1-4; D is uncertain. The CDR3 consists of 13 residues. V was trimmed by 7 bases and J by 6 bases, leaving 12 bases between them. Germline V CDR1 and CDR2: SNHLY, FYNNEI. The CDR3 is CASTRGIDEKLFF. Here the CDR3 DNA reads TGTGCCAGCACGCGGGGAATTGATGAAAAACTGTTTTTT.

The chain couples TRBV28 to TRBJ1-6, with D perhaps matching TRBD1 (5 bases). Trimming shortened V by 2 bases and J by 4 bases, and 9 bases separated the two germline ends. Germline V gene data show CDR1 as MDHEN and CDR2 as SYDVKM. CDR3 length: 15 residues. CDR3 nucleotide sequence: TGTGCCAGCAGTTTAGGCGACAGATATAATTCACCCCTCCACTTT. Translating it yields CASSLGDRYNSPLHF.

J is TRBJ1-3 and V is TRBV12-5; D remains unclear. CDR1 and CDR2 from the germline V gene are LGHNT and FRNRAP. V shed 2 bases and J shed 4 bases, with 6 bases lying between them. This CDR3 comprises 13 residues. CDR3 protein: CASGLFSGNTIYF. The CDR3 DNA is TGTGCTAGTGGTTTGTTCTCCGGAAACACCATATATTTT.

This chain uses TRBV6-5 with TRBJ2-7; 7 bases line up with TRBD2. CDR1 and CDR2 from the germline V gene are MNHEY and SVGAGI. The CDR3 spans 14 residues. Trimming took 7 bases from V and 4 from J; bases not matched to a gene: 10. The CDR3 protein is CASTAGEGPYEQYF. CDR3 sequence (DNA): TGTGCCAGCACCGCTGGGGAGGGCCCTTACGAGCAGTACTTC.

This rearrangement joins TRBV9 to TRBJ2-7, with a possible D match to TRBD2 (6 bases). The germline gives CDR1 SGDLS, CDR2 YYNGEE. The V gene lost 2 bases and the J gene lost 3 bases, with 15 bases spanning the gap. CDR3 length equals 15 residues. The CDR3 loop is CASSVAGDFSYEQYF. The CDR3 DNA follows: TGTGCCAGCAGCGTCGCCGGGGACTTCAGCTACGAGCAGTACTTC.

A word on this clone: Being one base from a much bigger clone, this may be a read error. Here the CDR3 DNA reads TGTGCCAGCAGCTTATTAAAGAACACTGAAGCTTTCTTT. Translated, it gives CASSLLKNTEAFF. The chain uses TRBV11-2 and TRBJ1-1; D is unclear. The CDR3 totals 13 residues. The V gene's germline CDR1 is SGHAT and CDR2 FQNNGV. Deletions cut 2 bases from V and 1 base from J, with 5 bases between.

The chain is built from TRBV11-2 and TRBJ2-1; D unclear. CDR1 SGHAT and CDR2 FQNNGV come from the germline V gene. The CDR3 is 15 amino acids. The V gene lost 4 bases and the J gene lost 0 bases, with 10 bases spanning the gap. The CDR3 DNA is TGTGCCAGCAGCTCAGACGGGCTCTCCTACAATGAGCAGTTCTTC. The encoded protein is CASSSDGLSYNEQFF.

This chain connects TRBV27 to TRBJ1-6; D not resolved. The CDR3 covers 14 residues. V was pared by 3 bases and J by 10 bases, with 13 bases between. Per the germline V gene, CDR1 is MNHEY and CDR2 is SMNVEV (reference sequence). The DNA for the CDR3 is TGTGCCAGCAGTTTCGGAGGGAAGGAGTCACCCCTCCACTTT. Residues: CASSFGGKESPLHF.

V is TRBV20-1 and J is TRBJ2-2; D is unresolved. Germline assignment: CDR1 DFQATT and CDR2 SNEGSKA (reference sequence). The CDR3 sequence is 11 residues long. V was cut by 2 bases and J by 7 bases, with 5 bases left in between. Here the CDR3 reads CSARKGGELFF. CDR3 sequence (DNA): TGCAGTGCTAGAAAGGGCGGGGAGCTGTTTTTT.

The sample holds one count of this clone. The genes are TRBV7-9 and TRBJ1-1, with TRBD1 matching over 9 bases. The germline V gene encodes CDR1 SEHNR and CDR2 FQNEAQ (reference sequence). The CDR3 length is 14 residues. The CDR3 sequence is CASGWDRVGTEAFF. The CDR3 region has the DNA TGTGCTTCGGGCTGGGACAGGGTTGGCACTGAAGCTTTCTTT.

This rearrangement joins TRBV19 to TRBJ1-5, with 7 bases that match TRBD1. Germline assignment: CDR1 LNHDA and CDR2 SQIVND (reference sequence). The junction had 9 bases not matched to a gene; V was cut back by 5 bases and J by 2 bases. The CDR3 is 16 residues long. The CDR3 DNA reads as TGTGCCAGTAGTCCTACGGGACAGTTAGGCAATCAGCCCCAGCATTTT. Translating it yields CASSPTGQLGNQPQHF.

The chain links TRBV2 to TRBJ2-5; perhaps TRBD1 as D (6 bases). The CDR3 length is 14 residues. Trimming stripped 7 bases from V and 1 base from J, with 13 bases between. Germline V gene data show CDR1 as SNHLY and CDR2 as FYNNEI. The CDR3: CASKDSLVQETQYF. DNA of the CDR3: TGTGCCAGCAAGGACAGCCTCGTCCAAGAGACCCAGTACTTC.

J is TRBJ2-7 and V is TRBV6-4, with 7 bases aligning to TRBD1. The ends lost 8 bases at V and 0 bases at J; junction bases unmatched: 16. Germline V gene lookup returns CDR1 MRHNA and CDR2 SNTAGT. This CDR3 comprises 17 residues. CDR3 in amino acids: CASLPGTVQVDSYEQYF. CDR3 bases: TGTGCCAGCCTCCCGGGGACAGTCCAAGTAGACTCCTACGAGCAGTACTTC.

Comment on this clone: Other DNA sequences in the sample encode the same CDR3. The genes are TRBV10-3 and TRBJ2-3; TRBD1 matches 8 bases. The CDR3 has 13 residues. The J segment lost 3 bases and the V segment lost 6 bases, leaving 2 bases of the junction unmatched. Germline CDR1 and CDR2: ENHRY and SYGVKD. In DNA, the CDR3 is TGTGCCATCAGGGACAGGGAGACAGATACGCAGTATTTT. Protein product: CAIRDRETDTQYF.

This clone was seen many times. V gene TRBV28 combines with J gene TRBJ1-1; D uncertain. CDR3 length: 11 residues. Trimming took off 8 bases at V and 2 bases at J, with 6 bases between the two ends. From germline, CDR1 is MDHEN and CDR2 SYDVKM. The CDR3 loop is CASGRNTEAFF. The CDR3 bases are TGTGCCAGCGGCAGAAACACTGAAGCTTTCTTT.

CDR3: CASSLGSMRVSYEQYF. The CDR3 bases are TGTGCCAGCAGCTTAGGCTCAATGAGGGTCTCCTACGAGCAGTACTTC. J is TRBJ2-7 and V is TRBV7-9; weak D call: TRBD2 (5 bases). This CDR3 region has 16 residues. V was shortened by 1 base and J by 0 bases, with 13 bases between the two germline ends. Germline CDR1 is SEHNR and CDR2 is FQNEAQ (reference sequence).

The V gene is TRBV6-1, the J gene TRBJ2-7, with D possibly matching TRBD1 (6 bases). The ends were cut back, 10 bases at V and 5 bases at J, with 24 bases in the middle. CDR1 MNHNS and CDR2 SASEGT come from the germline V gene. The length of the CDR3 is 15 residues. The CDR3 reads CATQPGQKGSHEQYF. Here the CDR3 DNA reads TGTGCCACCCAACCAGGACAGAAAGGGAGCCACGAGCAGTACTTC.

This chain connects TRBV4-3 to TRBJ2-7, with D perhaps matching TRBD1 (5 bases). The germline V gene has CDR1 LGHNA and CDR2 YSLEER. V dropped 4 bases and J dropped 2 bases, with 15 bases sitting between them. There are 15 residues in the CDR3. As DNA, the CDR3 is TGCGCCAGCAGCCGCTCGACAGTCCCTCCCTACGAGCAGTACTTC. This encodes CASSRSTVPPYEQYF.

The V and J genes are TRBV2 and TRBJ1-2; D call uncertain. This CDR3 region has 13 residues. The germline CDR1 and CDR2 sequences are SNHLY and FYNNEI. With 2 bases removed from V and 14 bases from J, the gap between germline ends came to 18 bases. CDR3 loop: CASSERREAFRTF. The CDR3 coding sequence is TGTGCCAGCAGTGAACGACGGGAGGCCTTCCGAACCTTC.

The table lists this clone with a count of one. The V and J genes are TRBV9 and TRBJ1-2, with a weak D call TRBD1 (5 bases). The CDR3 contains 16 residues. Per the germline V gene, CDR1 is SGDLS and CDR2 is YYNGEE. V was trimmed by 2 bases and J by 0 bases, leaving 14 bases between them. CDR3 loop: CASSVATGSSNYGYTF. Written as DNA, the CDR3 is TGTGCCAGCAGCGTTGCAACAGGTTCTTCTAACTATGGCTACACCTTC.

V gene TRBV19 combines with J gene TRBJ2-2, with D perhaps TRBD2 (5 bases). V was clipped by 4 bases and J by 4 bases, with 10 bases between them. The germline CDR1 and CDR2 sequences are LNHDA and SQIVND (reference sequence). This CDR3 has 14 residues. CDR3 sequence (DNA): TGTGCCAGTAGTAATTGGGAGTTCACCGGGGAGCTGTTTTTT. Translation: CASSNWEFTGELFF.